The rows below give T cell receptor beta chains drawn from one sample of a study of blood T cell repertoires in COVID-19. Here immunoSEQ multiplex PCR was the method, and the copy in TCRdb shows in-frame clones only, minus some. The sample consists of 130,000 to 150,000 clones, more than 75% of them appearing once. The sequenced material came from peripheral blood. Every receptor here comes from a man aged 45-65 years who had recovered from COVID-19. The CDR3 runs from the conserved cysteine through the conserved F or W. A D gene is named only where the DNA matches it firmly. A clone size is listed for some rows: how often the clone was seen (once, few, many), or a class if it is expanded.

D gene,J gene,V gene,clone size,CDR3 DNA,CDR3 protein
-,TRBJ2-1,TRBV5-8,-,TGTGCCAGCAGCTCAGGACAGTCCGGCTTTGACAATGAGCAGTTCTTC,CASSSGQSGFDNEQFF
-,TRBJ1-5,TRBV4-3,-,TGCGCCAGCAGCCAAGATACGGGGGGCGGGCCCCAGCATTTT,CASSQDTGGGPQHF
-,TRBJ2-1,TRBV7-3,-,TGTGCCAGCAGCCGAAGCAAGACCGCCGGGACTGACAACAATGAGCAGTTCTTC,CASSRSKTAGTDNNEQFF
TRBD1,TRBJ1-2,TRBV27,-,TGTGCCAGCAGTCCGGCAGGGGGTTTGAGGGGCTACACCTTC,CASSPAGGLRGYTF
-,TRBJ2-5,TRBV19,-,TGTGCCAGTAGTGACGTAACAAGAGGGACCCAGTACTTC,CASSDVTRGTQYF
-,TRBJ1-5,TRBV6-6,few,TGTGCCAGCAGTTATACCCGGGGGGAGGCTCAGCCCCAGCATTTT,CASSYTRGEAQPQHF
-,TRBJ1-4,TRBV4-3,-,TGCGCCAGCAGCCCGTATGGGGGCCAAGTATTTCAAACTAATGAAAAACTGTTTTTT,CASSPYGGQVFQTNEKLFF
TRBD1,TRBJ1-4,TRBV30,-,TGTGCCTTCGACAGGGAAGAGGAAAAACTGTTTTTT,CAFDREEEKLFF
-,TRBJ1-5,TRBV30,-,TGTGCCTGGAGCGGAGGGGAAGGGCAGCCCCAGCATTTT,CAWSGGEGQPQHF
TRBD1,TRBJ1-3,TRBV10-3,-,TGTGCCATCAGTGGGACAGGCTCTGGAAACACCATATATTTT,CAISGTGSGNTIYF
-,TRBJ1-5,TRBV5-6,-,TGTGCCAGCAGCTTGGGGACAGAATGGAACGGGCCCCAGCATTTT,CASSLGTEWNGPQHF
-,TRBJ1-1,TRBV7-2,-,TGTGCCAGCAGCTTGGACATGAACACTGAAGCTTTCTTT,CASSLDMNTEAFF
TRBD1,TRBJ2-2,TRBV5-4,once,TGTGCCAGCAGCTCGGGACAGACGAACACCGGGGAGCTGTTTTTT,CASSSGQTNTGELFF
TRBD2,TRBJ2-7,TRBV6-2/TRBV6-3,-,TGTGCCAGCAGTTACCCGGGACTAGCGGGGGCACAGCCCTCCAAAGAATACGAGCAGTACTTC,CASSYPGLAGAQPSKEYEQYF
-,TRBJ1-2,TRBV19,-,TGTGCCAGTAGTAACCGGAACTATGGCTACACCTTC,CASSNRNYGYTF
TRBD2,TRBJ2-1,TRBV3-1/TRBV3-2,-,TGTGCCAGCAGCCCAGGGACTAGCGGATTCTACAATGAGCAGTTCTTC,CASSPGTSGFYNEQFF
TRBD2,TRBJ2-7,TRBV7-2,-,TGTGCCAGCAGCTTAGTGGGGACTAGCGGGGGTACCTACGAGCAGTACTTC,CASSLVGTSGGTYEQYF
-,TRBJ1-5,TRBV2,-,TGTGCCAGCGGCCGAGGAATCAATCAGCCCCAGCATTTT,CASGRGINQPQHF
-,TRBJ2-5,TRBV5-4,-,TGTGCCAGCAGCCCCGAGGGAGGCGACGTTCGCCAGGGGGTGGAGACCCAGTACTTC,CASSPEGGDVRQGVETQYF
TRBD1,TRBJ2-7,TRBV4-1,once,TGCGCCAGCAGCCGACCGGGACAGGTCTACGAGCAGTACTTC,CASSRPGQVYEQYF
TRBD2,TRBJ2-7,TRBV6-5,-,TGTGCCAGCACAAAGACTAGCGGGGTAAACTACGAGCAGTACTTC,CASTKTSGVNYEQYF
-,TRBJ1-1,TRBV12-3/TRBV12-4,-,TGTGCCAGCAGTTTAGAATCGGTAAATGAAGCTTTCTTT,CASSLESVNEAFF
-,TRBJ2-7,TRBV2,-,TGTGCCAGCAGTCTAAGCGGCTACTACGAGCAGTACTTC,CASSLSGYYEQYF
TRBD2,TRBJ2-3,TRBV6-1,-,TGTGCCAGCAGTGAAAATTCCGGGGGGGACACAGATACGCAGTATTTT,CASSENSGGDTDTQYF
TRBD1,TRBJ1-6,TRBV7-2,few,TGTGCCAGCAGCATCCAGGGGGCAGCGGGTTCACCCCTCCACTTT,CASSIQGAAGSPLHF
TRBD1,TRBJ1-2,TRBV7-2,-,TGTGCCAGCAGCACGACGCAGGGACAGGTGAACTCTGGCTACACCTTC,CASSTTQGQVNSGYTF
TRBD2,TRBJ2-3,TRBV5-6,-,TGTGCCAGCAGCTTGGGTAGCGGGGCTGGGGATACGCAGTATTTT,CASSLGSGAGDTQYF
TRBD2,TRBJ2-7,TRBV7-2,-,TGTGCCAGCAGCCCCAACCCCGCGGGGGTCGGCGAGCAGTACTTC,CASSPNPAGVGEQYF
-,TRBJ2-5,TRBV11-2,-,TGTGCCAGCAGCCCCGACAGGTACCAAGAGACCCAGTACTTC,CASSPDRYQETQYF
TRBD2,TRBJ2-2,TRBV7-7,-,TGTGCCAGCAGCTTAGCTAGCGGGGGAGACACCGGGGAGCTGTTTTTT,CASSLASGGDTGELFF
TRBD1,TRBJ2-3,TRBV11-3,-,TGTGCCAGCAGCTTAGGCCGGACAGGGGGCGGCACAGATACGCAGTATTTT,CASSLGRTGGGTDTQYF
-,TRBJ1-6,TRBV4-1,-,TGCGCCAGCAGCCAAGGGCAGGGTAGCTATTCACCCCTCCACTTT,CASSQGQGSYSPLHF
TRBD1,TRBJ1-5,TRBV7-2,-,TGTGCCAGCAGCCCGACAGGGGGCTTCGGACAGCCCCAGCATTTT,CASSPTGGFGQPQHF
-,TRBJ2-3,TRBV6-6,-,TGTGCCAGCAGGTCCGGGATACTGAGCACAGATACGCAGTATTTT,CASRSGILSTDTQYF
-,TRBJ1-4,TRBV5-6,-,TGTGCCAGCAGCTACCTATCCCAGGCAACTAATGAAAAACTGTTTTTT,CASSYLSQATNEKLFF
-,TRBJ1-2,TRBV19,-,TGTGCCAGTAGTATCGCCGCGGGGCCTAACTATGGCTACACCTTC,CASSIAAGPNYGYTF